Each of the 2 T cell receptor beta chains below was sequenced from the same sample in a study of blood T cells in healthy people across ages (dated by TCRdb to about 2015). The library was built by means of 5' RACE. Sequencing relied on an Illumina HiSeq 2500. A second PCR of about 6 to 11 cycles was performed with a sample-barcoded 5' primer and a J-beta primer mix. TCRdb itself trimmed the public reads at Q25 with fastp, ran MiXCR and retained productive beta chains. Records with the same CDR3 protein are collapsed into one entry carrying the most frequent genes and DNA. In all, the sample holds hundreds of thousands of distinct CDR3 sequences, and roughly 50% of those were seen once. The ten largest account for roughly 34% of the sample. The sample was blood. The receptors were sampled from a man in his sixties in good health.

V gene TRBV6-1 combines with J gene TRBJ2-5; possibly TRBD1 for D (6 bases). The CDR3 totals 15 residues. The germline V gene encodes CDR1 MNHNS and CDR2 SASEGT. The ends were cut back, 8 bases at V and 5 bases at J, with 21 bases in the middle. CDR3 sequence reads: CASDGGHAGEETQYF. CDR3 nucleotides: TGTGCCAGCGATGGGGGACACGCGGGCGAGGAGACCCAGTACTTC.

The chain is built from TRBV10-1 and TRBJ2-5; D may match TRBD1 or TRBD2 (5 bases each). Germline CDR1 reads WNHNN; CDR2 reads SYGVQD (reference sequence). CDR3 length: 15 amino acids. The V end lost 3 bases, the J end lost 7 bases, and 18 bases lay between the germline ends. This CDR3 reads CASSDGSGAPGTQYF. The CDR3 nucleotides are TGCGCCAGCAGTGACGGTTCCGGGGCGCCAGGGACCCAGTACTTC.